This record covers a single T cell receptor beta chain. Investigators amplified TCR beta CDR3 regions from RNA transcripts. Second-round multiplex PCR came after first-round RT-PCR with HTBI primers. TCRdb re-derived calls from the multiplex PCR reads in MiXCR, one entry per CDR3 protein. This sample has 500,000 to 800,000 distinct CDR3 sequences; 35% to 45% occur once, and the top ten carry under 3.5%. There are 13 residues in the CDR3. CDR1 and CDR2 from the germline V gene are SQVTM and ANQGSEA. Deletions cut 3 bases from V and 6 bases from J, with 12 bases between. This specimen belongs to a study of Graves' ophthalmopathy and Graves' hyperthyroidism.

This clonotype was sampled from an adult man with Graves' ophthalmopathy. V usage is TRBV29-1 and J usage is TRBJ2-1; D tentatively reads TRBD1 or TRBD2 (5 bases each). Input material: peripheral blood. CDR3 in DNA: TGCAGCGTTGATGGGGGATACGGCAATGAGCAGTTCTTC. This translates into CSVDGGYGNEQFF.